The T cell receptor beta chain described here comes from a study of Ad26.COV2.S vaccination and SARS-CoV-2 variants. V lost 8 bases to trimming and J lost 3 bases, with 16 bases between them. Germline V gives CDR1 SQVTM, CDR2 ANQGSEA. This CDR3 region has 13 residues. TCRdb's table, derived via immunoSEQ multiplex PCR, lists solely in-frame clones and lacks some. Here the sample spans just over 350,000 clones, roughly 85% being singletons. Treatment in this sample: 19 received Ad26.COV2.S at low or high dose, single or two shots; roughly five received placebo; per-sample allocation not given. Collection of samples fell on day 63 after the first vaccine or placebo injection. A Boston donor was an adult aged 18-55 years.

This chain joins TRBV29-1 and TRBJ1-1, with a tentative D call TRBD1 (6 bases). The clonotype comes from a person between 18 and 60 years old who received the Ad26.COV2.S COVID-19 vaccine or a placebo. Sequencing used peripheral blood, obtained in a trial of Ad26.COV2.S vaccine versus placebo. DNA for the CDR3: TGCAGCATCCCCTTAGGGGGACACACTGAAGCTTTCTTT. Its protein product is CSIPLGGHTEAFF.